This T cell receptor beta chain was profiled in a study of graft-versus-host responses after intestinal transplantation. Study information: As for transplant type, recipients had multivisceral, liver-intestinal, or isolated intestinal grafts. Overall study results and limits: Levels of circulating GvH clones at their peak were associated with early post-transplant HvG declines. The recipient marrow held GvH clones, and some of them showed up first in ileum or blood. Clonal ratios of graft-versus-host to host-versus-graft in allografts were high for patients exhibiting graft-donor T cell macrochimerism.

The method was immunoSEQ multiplex PCR; TCRdb's version includes in-frame clones alone and lacks a portion of them. This table has tens of thousands of clones, about 90% appearing once. Trimming shortened V by 3 bases and J by 6 bases, and 10 bases separated the two germline ends. Germline V CDR1 and CDR2: SGHNT, YYREEE (reference sequence). The CDR3 is 12 residues long. Notes on this clone: The target antigen is unknown.

The specimen was unstimulated CD8+ T cells sorted from spleen or lymph node cells, collected before intestinal transplant. This sequence was found in a human donor who received an intestinal transplant. The chain employs TRBV5-4 and TRBJ2-7; no reliable D call. CDR3 DNA: TGTGCCAGCAGCTCCGTGGTCGGCGAGCAGTACTTC. Its translation: CASSSVVGEQYF.